These T cell receptor beta chains were read from a single sample in a study of blood T cell repertoires in COVID-19. Sequencing was performed with immunoSEQ multiplex PCR; in TCRdb, only in-frame clones are kept and a portion is missing. This sample has 250,000 or so clones; about 90% occur once, and the top ten carry over 2.5%. The sample comprised PBMCs or T cells enriched from blood (not recorded which). The receptors come from a woman in her 40s who had been exposed to COVID-19. Both conserved end residues are part of each CDR3. A D gene is named only where the DNA matches it firmly. Only some rows state a clone size, as once, few, many or a class for expanded clones.

d_call	clone_size	v_call	j_call	cdr3_nt	cdr3_aa
-	-	TRBV2	TRBJ1-4	TGTGCCAGCAGTGAAGCGCCAGGGGTTACTAATGAAAAACTGTTTTTT	CASSEAPGVTNEKLFF
-	-	TRBV12-3/TRBV12-4	TRBJ2-2	TGTGCCGGAACAGGGACGAACACCGGGGAGCTGTTTTTT	CAGTGTNTGELFF
TRBD1	-	TRBV18	TRBJ2-6	TGTGCCAGCTCACCGGAAACCCCGGGACAGGTAAGCTCTGGGGCCAACGTCCTGACTTTC	CASSPETPGQVSSGANVLTF
-	-	TRBV7-2	TRBJ2-7	TGTGCCAGCAGCTTAATACTAGCCAACGAGCAGTACTTC	CASSLILANEQYF
-	-	TRBV27	TRBJ1-1	TGTGCCAGCAGTTTATTCGGACTCCCCCCCAACACTGAAGCTTTCTTT	CASSLFGLPPNTEAFF
-	-	TRBV4-2	TRBJ1-5	TGTGCCAGCAGCCAAGATCCAGGGGATAGCAATCAGCCCCAGCATTTT	CASSQDPGDSNQPQHF
-	-	TRBV3-1/TRBV3-2	TRBJ1-3	TGTGCCAGCAGACTATCGTCTCTGAGCTCTGGAAACACCATATATTTT	CASRLSSLSSGNTIYF
TRBD2	-	TRBV7-3	TRBJ2-1	TGTGCCAGCGGCTTAGGTAGCGGGGGGTACAATGAGCAGTTCTTC	CASGLGSGGYNEQFF
-	-	TRBV12-3/TRBV12-4	TRBJ2-3	TGTGCCAGCAGTTTCAGTACGCAGTATTTT	CASSFSTQYF
-	few	TRBV19	TRBJ1-1	TGTGCCAGTAGTACGACCGGGACAAGGGTATGGGGCACTGAAGCTTTCTTT	CASSTTGTRVWGTEAFF
-	-	TRBV18	TRBJ1-2	TGTGCCAGCTCACCATTGGGGGCGCTTGGCTACACCTTC	CASSPLGALGYTF
TRBD1	-	TRBV29-1	TRBJ1-1	TGCAGCGTCAAACAGGGGATGAACACTGAAGCTTTCTTT	CSVKQGMNTEAFF
-	once	TRBV5-4	TRBJ2-5	TGTGCCAGCAGCTTCGAGGAGGTAACAGAGACCCAGTACTTC	CASSFEEVTETQYF
TRBD1	-	TRBV24-1	TRBJ2-7	TGTGCCACCAGTGATACAGGGGACTACGAGCAGTACTTC	CATSDTGDYEQYF
-	-	TRBV28	TRBJ2-4	TGTGCCAGCTCAGGGAGGGGGGAAAACATTCAGTACTTC	CASSGRGENIQYF
TRBD1	-	TRBV5-1	TRBJ2-7	TGCGCCAGCATCCGGGACAGGGGACAGCGCGAGCAGTACTTC	CASIRDRGQREQYF
-	few	TRBV7-9	TRBJ2-1	TGTGCCAGCAGCCGAAAGACTTACAATGAGCAGTTCTTC	CASSRKTYNEQFF
-	-	TRBV2	TRBJ1-1	TGTGCCGGAGCCAGGGGCATGAACACTGAAGCTTTCTTT	CAGARGMNTEAFF
-	-	TRBV7-2	TRBJ1-1	TGTGCCAGCAGCCCCAGGTGGTACACTGAAGCTTTCTTT	CASSPRWYTEAFF
-	once	TRBV5-1	TRBJ1-1	TGCGCCAGCAGCTTGTACGATCGGTTGAACACTGAAGCTTTCTTT	CASSLYDRLNTEAFF
TRBD1	once	TRBV7-3	TRBJ1-2	TGTGCCAGCAGCTCGAGGCAAACAGGGGTCCGCTACACCTTC	CASSSRQTGVRYTF
-	-	TRBV7-3	TRBJ2-1	TGTGCCAGCAGCCCGGGGGCGGGAGTGGGCGATGAGCAGTTCTTC	CASSPGAGVGDEQFF
-	-	TRBV10-3	TRBJ1-2	TGTGCCATCAGTGCAGGCGTACTCAGGGGCCACTATGGCTACACCTTC	CAISAGVLRGHYGYTF
-	-	TRBV5-6	TRBJ2-7	TGTGCCAGCAGCTGGAGCTCCTACGAGCAGTACTTC	CASSWSSYEQYF
TRBD2	-	TRBV11-3	TRBJ2-5	TGTGCCAGCAGCTCTGGGACTAGCGGGATCCTGTACTTC	CASSSGTSGILYF
TRBD1	-	TRBV19	TRBJ2-7	TGTGCCAGTAGTACGAGGACAGGCCTTGAGCAGTACTTC	CASSTRTGLEQYF
-	-	TRBV13	TRBJ2-7	TGTGCCAGCAGACTAGGAGGTTACGAGCAGTACTTC	CASRLGGYEQYF
TRBD1	-	TRBV11-1	TRBJ2-2	TGTGCCAGCAGCTATACAGGGGTTGGGACCGGGGAGCTGTTTTTT	CASSYTGVGTGELFF
-	-	TRBV6-1	TRBJ1-2	TGTGCCAGCAGTGACGGTTGGGGGGCTAACTATGGCTACACCTTC	CASSDGWGANYGYTF
TRBD1	once	TRBV9	TRBJ1-5	TGTGCCAGCAGCGCGGGGACAGGGGGGCAGCCCCAGCATTTT	CASSAGTGGQPQHF
-	-	TRBV5-4	TRBJ1-2	TGTGCCAGCAGCTTACCTCGGGGGGGCGCCTATGGCTACACCTTC	CASSLPRGGAYGYTF
-	-	TRBV24-1	TRBJ1-5	TGTGCCACCAGTGATTCCTACCCGCAGGGAATTCAGCCCCAGCATTTT	CATSDSYPQGIQPQHF
TRBD1	-	TRBV19	TRBJ2-5	TGTGCCAGTAGTATAAGCAGGGGGCTCCAAGAGACCCAGTACTTC	CASSISRGLQETQYF
-	-	TRBV5-1	TRBJ2-7	TGCGCCAGCAGCTTGAGTCAGGGGAACGAGCAGTACTTC	CASSLSQGNEQYF
-	-	TRBV18	TRBJ2-3	TGTGCCAGCTCACCACTTAAAACAGATACGCAGTATTTT	CASSPLKTDTQYF
TRBD1	few	TRBV28	TRBJ2-5	TGTGCCAGCAGTTCGCCGGGACAGGGAAGGGGAGAGACCCAGTACTTC	CASSSPGQGRGETQYF
-	-	TRBV7-9	TRBJ1-1	TGTGCCAGCAGCCAGGCAGGGGCTAGGGAAGCTTTCTTT	CASSQAGAREAFF
-	-	TRBV12-3/TRBV12-4	TRBJ1-1	TGTGCCAGCAGTTTTGGAGTCACTGAAGCTTTCTTT	CASSFGVTEAFF
TRBD1	-	TRBV3-1/TRBV3-2	TRBJ1-1	TGTGCCAGCAGCCCGAGGACAGGGTCGGGAGCTTTCTTT	CASSPRTGSGAFF
-	-	TRBV9	TRBJ1-1	TGTGCCAGCAGCACCCGGGAGACTGAAGCTTTCTTT	CASSTRETEAFF
TRBD2	-	TRBV5-4	TRBJ2-1	TGTGCCATCACTAGCGCTCTCTCCTACAATGAGCAGTTCTTC	CAITSALSYNEQFF
TRBD1	-	TRBV7-9	TRBJ1-6	TGTGCCAGCAGCTCCGACAGGGTTTCCTCACCCCTCCACTTT	CASSSDRVSSPLHF
-	-	TRBV27	TRBJ1-6	TGTGCCAGCAGTTTATCTCTGGGCTCAAGATCACCCCTCCACTTT	CASSLSLGSRSPLHF
-	-	TRBV11-3	TRBJ1-3	TGTGCCAGCAGCTCCAGGGGTGCAGGAAACACCATATATTTT	CASSSRGAGNTIYF
-	-	TRBV6-5	TRBJ1-4	TGTGCCAGCAGGCCGAGCGTGGGCCTAGCCCAAAAACTGTTTTTT	CASRPSVGLAQKLFF
-	-	TRBV7-9	TRBJ2-1	TGTGCCAGCAGCTTAGTAATCAATGAGCAGTTCTTC	CASSLVINEQFF
TRBD1	-	TRBV30	TRBJ2-1	TGTGCCTGGAGACGGGACAGGGGTACCTACAATGAGCAGTTCTTC	CAWRRDRGTYNEQFF
TRBD2	once	TRBV24-1	TRBJ2-3	TGTGCCACCAGTGACCCGGGGGGAAGCACAGATACGCAGTATTTT	CATSDPGGSTDTQYF
-	-	TRBV18	TRBJ1-1	TGTGCCAGCTCACCAGACGCGGGTGAAGCTTTCTTT	CASSPDAGEAFF
-	-	TRBV20-1	TRBJ1-1	TGCCTTGGGGGGGGGCGGACTGAAGCTTTCTTT	CLGGGRTEAFF
TRBD1	-	TRBV3-1/TRBV3-2	TRBJ2-7	TGTGCCAGCAGCTATGACAGGGGCGAATACGAGCAGTACTTC	CASSYDRGEYEQYF
TRBD2	-	TRBV19	TRBJ2-3	TGTGCCAGCACGGCGAGGCTAGCGGGGGATCCAGATACGCAGTATTTT	CASTARLAGDPDTQYF
-	-	TRBV6-5	TRBJ2-5	TGTGCCAGCAGTTATTCAGGGAGCGGGGAGACCCAGTACTTC	CASSYSGSGETQYF
-	few	TRBV5-1	TRBJ1-4	TGTGCCAGCAGCCCCGGACAGATTGCAACTAATGAAAAACTGTTTTTT	CASSPGQIATNEKLFF
TRBD2	-	TRBV7-6	TRBJ2-2	TGTGCCAGCAGCTGGAGACTAGCGGGGTTGAACACCGGGGAGCTGTTTTTT	CASSWRLAGLNTGELFF
TRBD1	-	TRBV2	TRBJ1-2	TGTGCCAGCAGTGAGGGCAGGGGGGCCAACTATGGCTACACCTTC	CASSEGRGANYGYTF
-	-	TRBV10-3	TRBJ1-1	TGTGCCATCAAGTCCACCGAGGCTTTCTTT	CAIKSTEAFF
-	-	TRBV5-1	TRBJ2-2	TGCGCCAGCAGCTTGGGACACAACACCGGGGAGCTGTTTTTT	CASSLGHNTGELFF
-	-	TRBV5-1	TRBJ2-3	TGCGCCAGCAGCTTATACAGGGCCCAAGATACGCAGTATTTT	CASSLYRAQDTQYF
-	-	TRBV5-1	TRBJ2-1	TGTGCCAGCAGCTTGGGGGGGCAAGACTATGAGCAGTTCTTC	CASSLGGQDYEQFF